Listed below are T cell receptor beta chains from one sample, sequenced in a study of blood T cell repertoires in COVID-19. Method: immunoSEQ multiplex PCR; TCRdb's copy keeps in-frame clones and lacks some. The table includes about 160,000 clones, around 82% detected once. The sequenced sample was peripheral blood. The receptors originated from a man older than 75 with COVID-19, enrolled during active disease. Both conserved end residues are part of each CDR3. Each record gives: clone size, D gene, J gene, V gene, CDR3 protein, CDR3 DNA. The D gene is left open where the match is weak. Size tells how often a clone was seen (once, few, many) or the class of an expanded clone, and some rows leave it out.

once	TRBD2	TRBJ2-3	TRBV6-2/TRBV6-3	CASSALAAGTDTQYF	TGTGCCAGCAGCGCACTAGCGGCGGGCACAGATACGCAGTATTTT
.	TRBD1	TRBJ2-1	TRBV27	CASSFEGAKYNEQFF	TGTGCCAGCAGTTTCGAGGGGGCCAAATACAATGAGCAGTTCTTC
.	.	TRBJ1-1	TRBV10-2	CASSEGDGNTEAFF	TGCGCCAGCAGTGAGGGAGACGGGAACACTGAAGCTTTCTTT
.	TRBD1	TRBJ2-4	TRBV5-6	CASSSGTGFFQNIQYF	TGTGCCAGCAGCTCCGGGACAGGGTTTTTCCAAAACATTCAGTACTTC
.	.	TRBJ2-2	TRBV2	CASTGHRVNTGELFF	TGTGCCAGCACGGGGCACAGGGTCAACACCGGGGAGCTGTTTTTT
once	TRBD1	TRBJ1-3	TRBV5-4	CASSFGTAGNTIYF	TGTGCCAGCAGCTTCGGGACAGCCGGAAACACCATATATTTT
.	.	TRBJ1-4	TRBV2	CASISNEKLFF	TGTGCCAGCATCTCTAATGAAAAACTGTTTTTT
.	.	TRBJ1-3	TRBV11-3	CASSLSLRVGSGNTIYF	TGTGCCAGCAGCTTATCCCTCAGGGTAGGCTCTGGAAACACCATATATTTT
once	.	TRBJ1-4	TRBV21-1	CASSKQDTNEKLFF	TGTGCCAGCAGCAAACAGGACACCAATGAAAAACTGTTTTTT
.	.	TRBJ1-2	TRBV6-5	CASSYRENYGYTF	TGTGCCAGCAGTTACAGGGAGAACTATGGCTACACCTTC
.	.	TRBJ2-5	TRBV7-2	CASSFVSGGAEETQYF	TGTGCCAGCAGTTTCGTTTCCGGCGGGGCTGAAGAGACCCAGTACTTC
once	TRBD2	TRBJ2-5	TRBV27	CASSSSGGQETQYF	TGTGCCAGCAGTTCCTCCGGGGGGCAAGAGACCCAGTACTTC
once	TRBD2	TRBJ2-1	TRBV3-1/TRBV3-2	CASSQTSGGAGEQFF	TGTGCCAGCAGCCAAACTAGCGGGGGGGCCGGTGAGCAGTTCTTC
.	.	TRBJ1-2	TRBV7-2	CASSLGREGYGYTF	TGTGCCAGCAGCTTAGGGAGGGAGGGCTATGGCTACACCTTC
.	.	TRBJ1-3	TRBV11-3	CASSTSTEAGNTIYF	TGTGCCAGCAGCACCTCGACAGAAGCAGGAAACACCATATATTTT
once	.	TRBJ1-5	TRBV5-1	CASSLSGMGQPQHF	TGCGCCAGCAGCTTGTCGGGAATGGGTCAGCCCCAGCATTTT
.	.	TRBJ2-3	TRBV3-1/TRBV3-2	CASSQPGGPTDTQYF	TGTGCCAGCAGCCAACCCGGGGGGCCTACAGATACGCAGTATTTT
.	.	TRBJ1-5	TRBV7-3	CASSLGQNQPQHF	TGTGCCAGCAGCCTCGGACAGAATCAGCCCCAGCATTTT
.	.	TRBJ2-5	TRBV6-2/TRBV6-3	CASSFGRQAEETQYF	TGTGCCAGCAGTTTTGGGAGGCAAGCAGAAGAGACCCAGTACTTC
.	.	TRBJ1-2	TRBV7-2	CASSSGTSGHYGYTF	TGTGCCAGCAGCTCCGGGACTAGCGGGCACTATGGCTACACCTTC
.	.	TRBJ1-5	TRBV7-8	CASSLYSQLSNQPQHF	TGTGCCAGCAGCTTATATTCACAGCTTAGCAATCAGCCCCAGCATTTT
once	TRBD1	TRBJ2-7	TRBV18	CASSLREGAEQYF	TGTGCCAGCTCACTAAGAGAGGGGGCCGAGCAGTACTTC
.	TRBD1	TRBJ2-2	TRBV5-1	CASSLFDRGMTGELFF	TGCGCCAGCAGCTTGTTTGACAGGGGAATGACCGGGGAGCTGTTTTTT
.	TRBD1	TRBJ1-1	TRBV6-5	CASSKSRDRDEAFF	TGTGCCAGCAGTAAGTCCCGGGACAGGGACGAAGCTTTCTTT
.	.	TRBJ2-3	TRBV5-8	CASSLAGPAGDTQYF	TGTGCCAGCAGCTTAGCGGGCCCGGCGGGAGATACGCAGTATTTT
.	TRBD1	TRBJ2-7	TRBV7-9	CASSLTGRSYEQYF	TGTGCCAGCAGCCTGACAGGGCGATCCTACGAGCAGTACTTC
few	TRBD1	TRBJ2-7	TRBV19	CASSIGTVNGEQYF	TGTGCCAGTAGTATCGGGACAGTGAATGGCGAGCAGTACTTC
.	.	TRBJ1-5	TRBV6-6	CASSYSRQINQPQHF	TGTGCCAGCAGTTACTCCCGACAGATCAATCAGCCCCAGCATTTT
.	.	TRBJ1-5	TRBV28	CASSFRTASNQPQHF	TGTGCCAGCAGTTTCCGGACAGCTAGCAATCAGCCCCAGCATTTT
once	TRBD2	TRBJ2-1	TRBV27	CASSLFSGGARNEQFF	TGTGCCAGCAGTTTATTCAGCGGGGGGGCGCGCAATGAGCAGTTCTTC
.	TRBD1	TRBJ1-2	TRBV9	CASSANDRGPYGYTF	TGTGCCAGCAGCGCCAACGACAGGGGGCCCTATGGCTACACCTTC
.	.	TRBJ2-5	TRBV20-1	CSASGSQETQYF	TGCAGTGCTAGTGGCAGCCAAGAGACCCAGTACTTC
.	.	TRBJ1-1	TRBV5-1	CASSFELGLPEAFF	TGCGCCAGCAGCTTTGAGCTGGGGCTTCCTGAAGCTTTCTTT
.	TRBD2	TRBJ2-7	TRBV7-2	CASSPGTSGTEQYF	TGTGCCAGCAGCCCAGGGACTAGCGGAACCGAGCAGTACTTC
.	.	TRBJ2-1	TRBV5-1	CASSSLTPSYNEQFF	TGCGCCAGCAGCTCCCTGACACCCTCCTACAATGAGCAGTTCTTC
few	.	TRBJ2-7	TRBV7-8	CASRPGSVFYEQYF	TGTGCCAGCAGACCTGGCAGTGTGTTCTACGAGCAGTACTTC
.	TRBD1	TRBJ2-1	TRBV7-9	CASSILRRTGGSDEQFF	TGTGCCAGCTCTATTCTTAGGCGGACAGGGGGCTCGGATGAGCAGTTCTTC
.	.	TRBJ2-1	TRBV5-4	CAYQDRTYNEQFF	TGTGCCTACCAGGACAGAACCTACAATGAGCAGTTCTTC
.	TRBD1	TRBJ1-6	TRBV7-3	CASSPQGGSDSPLHF	TGTGCCAGCAGCCCCCAAGGGGGCAGCGATTCACCCCTCCACTTT
.	.	TRBJ2-7	TRBV7-9	CASSPRDLSSYEQYF	TGTGCCAGCAGTCCCCGGGACTTAAGCTCCTACGAGCAGTACTTC
.	TRBD1	TRBJ2-4	TRBV2	CASSPQGIAKNIQYF	TGTGCCAGCAGCCCACAGGGGATAGCCAAAAACATTCAGTACTTC
once	.	TRBJ1-5	TRBV19	CASSIGQSSNQPQHF	TGTGCCAGTAGTATAGGACAGTCCTCCAATCAGCCCCAGCATTTT
.	TRBD1	TRBJ1-2	TRBV12-3/TRBV12-4	CASSRDRDYGYTF	TGTGCCAGCAGTCGAGACAGGGACTATGGCTACACCTTC
.	TRBD1	TRBJ1-5	TRBV19	CASSIARGQGNQPQHF	TGTGCCAGTAGTATAGCTAGGGGACAGGGGAATCAGCCCCAGCATTTT
.	TRBD2	TRBJ2-1	TRBV11-1	CASSPRRTSSDEQFF	TGTGCCAGCAGCCCACGCCGGACTAGTAGCGATGAGCAGTTCTTC
.	.	TRBJ1-2	TRBV19	CASSVETGPYGYTF	TGTGCCAGCTCGGTTGAGACAGGCCCCTATGGCTACACCTTC
.	TRBD1	TRBJ2-2	TRBV5-5	CASSLRTGPNRELFF	TGTGCCAGCAGCTTGAGGACAGGGCCTAATCGGGAGCTGTTTTTT